The source of this TCR beta chain is a study of cytotoxic CD8 clonotypes in ibrutinib-treated CLL. Study-level background: Response material was collected after a median approximately 11 months of treatment, range 6 to 36. Whole-study results and caveats: Patients with sustained remission and those progressing were sampled at differing times.

Frozen-stored PBMCs produced 1.5 to 2.5 micrograms of genomic DNA for TCR beta libraries. This clone was seen a single time. The antigen is undetermined. Some clones are missing from TCRdb's copy, which holds only in-frame ones; the method was immunoSEQ multiplex PCR. The table lists about 160,000 clones, around 84% of them singletons. The V segment lost 5 bases and the J segment 0 bases; nucleotides outside the gene matches: 9. Per germline, CDR1 SNHLY and CDR2 FYNNEI. CDR3 length equals 17 residues. The source of this sequence is a human donor with chronic lymphocytic leukemia. The rearrangement joins TRBV2 to TRBJ2-4, with 8 nucleotides matching TRBD2. The sequencing used PBMCs, collected after 12 months of ibrutinib treatment. CDR3 loop: CASSPYTGGVAKNIQYF. In DNA form, the CDR3 reads TGTGCCAGCAGTCCTTACACGGGGGGGGTAGCCAAAAACATTCAGTACTTC.